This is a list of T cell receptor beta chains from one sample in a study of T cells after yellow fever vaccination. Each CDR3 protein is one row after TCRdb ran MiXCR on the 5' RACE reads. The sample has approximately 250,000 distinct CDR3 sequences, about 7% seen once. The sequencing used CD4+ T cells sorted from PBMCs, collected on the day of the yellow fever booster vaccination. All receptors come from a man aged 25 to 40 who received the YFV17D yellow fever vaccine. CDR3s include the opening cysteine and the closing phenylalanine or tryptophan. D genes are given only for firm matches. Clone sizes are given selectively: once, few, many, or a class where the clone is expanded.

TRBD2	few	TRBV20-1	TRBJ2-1	CSAPRGGISYNEQFF	TGCAGTGCCCCCCGGGGGGGGATCTCCTACAATGAGCAGTTCTTC
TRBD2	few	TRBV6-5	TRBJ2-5	CASSYGSSGSAQYF	TGTGCCAGCAGTTACGGGTCTAGCGGGAGCGCCCAGTACTTC
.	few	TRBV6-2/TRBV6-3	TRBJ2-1	CASSSPPPEVYNEQFF	TGTGCCAGCAGTTCCCCCCCCCCTGAGGTTTACAATGAGCAGTTCTTC
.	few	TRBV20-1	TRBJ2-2	CSARDPNHRGGTGELFF	TGCAGTGCTAGAGATCCCAACCACAGGGGAGGCACCGGGGAGCTGTTTTTT
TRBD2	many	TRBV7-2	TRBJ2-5	CASSFLAGPIGETQYF	TGTGCCAGCAGCTTCTTAGCGGGGCCGATCGGGGAGACCCAGTACTTC
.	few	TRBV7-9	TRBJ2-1	CASSRQVADNEQFF	TGTGCCAGCAGTCGGCAGGTCGCGGACAATGAGCAGTTCTTC
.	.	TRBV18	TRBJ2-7	CASSREGKFLEQYF	TGTGCCAGCTCACGAGAGGGAAAGTTCCTCGAGCAGTACTTC
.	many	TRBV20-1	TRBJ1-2	CSAAPLGTTPVGYTF	TGCAGTGCCGCCCCCCTCGGCACAACTCCGGTCGGCTACACCTTC
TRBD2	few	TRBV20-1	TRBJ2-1	CRAGTSGGNNEQFF	TGCAGGGCCGGGACTAGCGGGGGAAACAATGAGCAGTTCTTC
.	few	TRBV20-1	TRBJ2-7	CSADGDYEQYF	TGCAGTGCTGACGGAGACTACGAGCAGTACTTC